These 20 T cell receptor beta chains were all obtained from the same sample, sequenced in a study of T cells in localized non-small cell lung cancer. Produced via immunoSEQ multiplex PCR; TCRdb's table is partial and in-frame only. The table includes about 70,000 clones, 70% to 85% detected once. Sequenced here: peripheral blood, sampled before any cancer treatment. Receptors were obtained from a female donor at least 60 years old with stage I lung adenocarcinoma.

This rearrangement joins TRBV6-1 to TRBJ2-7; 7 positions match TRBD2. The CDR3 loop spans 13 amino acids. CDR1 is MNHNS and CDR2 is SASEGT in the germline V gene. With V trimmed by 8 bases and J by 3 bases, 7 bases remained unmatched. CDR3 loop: CASQLAENYEQYF. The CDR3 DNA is TGTGCCAGCCAGCTAGCGGAGAACTACGAGCAGTACTTC.

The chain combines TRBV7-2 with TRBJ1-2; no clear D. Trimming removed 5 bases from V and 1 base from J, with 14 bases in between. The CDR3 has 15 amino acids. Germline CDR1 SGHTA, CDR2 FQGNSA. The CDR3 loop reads CASSRAGSFNYGYTF. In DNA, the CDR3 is TGTGCCAGCAGCCGGGCAGGCAGTTTTAACTATGGCTACACCTTC.

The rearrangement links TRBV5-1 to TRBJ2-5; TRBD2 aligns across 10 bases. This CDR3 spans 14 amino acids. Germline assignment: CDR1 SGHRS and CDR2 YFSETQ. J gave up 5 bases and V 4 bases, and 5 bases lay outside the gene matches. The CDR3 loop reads CASSLGTSAETQYF. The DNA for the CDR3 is TGCGCCAGCAGCCTAGGGACTAGCGCGGAGACCCAGTACTTC.

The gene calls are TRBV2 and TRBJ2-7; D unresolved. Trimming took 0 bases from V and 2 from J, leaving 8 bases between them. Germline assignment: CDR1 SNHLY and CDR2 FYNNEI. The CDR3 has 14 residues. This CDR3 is CASSEAVGTYEQYF. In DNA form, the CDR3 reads TGTGCCAGCAGTGAAGCGGTAGGAACCTACGAGCAGTACTTC.

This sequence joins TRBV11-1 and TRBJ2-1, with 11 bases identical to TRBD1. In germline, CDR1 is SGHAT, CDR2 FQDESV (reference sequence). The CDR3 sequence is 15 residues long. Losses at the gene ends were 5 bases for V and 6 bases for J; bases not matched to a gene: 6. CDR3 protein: CASSIPGQGGNEQFF. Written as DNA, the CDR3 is TGTGCCAGCAGCATCCCGGGACAGGGGGGCAATGAGCAGTTCTTC. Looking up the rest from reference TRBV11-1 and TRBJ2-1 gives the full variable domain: EAEVAQSPRYKITEKSQAVAFWCDPISGHATLYWYRQILGQGPELLVQFQDESVVDDSQLPKDRFSAERLKGVDSTLKIQPAELGDSAMYLCASSIPGQGGNEQFFGPGTRLTVL.

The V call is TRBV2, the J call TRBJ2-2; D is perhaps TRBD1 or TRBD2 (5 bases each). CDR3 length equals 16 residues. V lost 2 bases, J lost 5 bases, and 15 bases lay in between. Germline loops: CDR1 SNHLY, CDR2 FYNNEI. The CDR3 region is CASSERQREVTGELFF. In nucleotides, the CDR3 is TGTGCCAGCAGTGAAAGACAGAGGGAAGTAACCGGGGAGCTGTTTTTT.

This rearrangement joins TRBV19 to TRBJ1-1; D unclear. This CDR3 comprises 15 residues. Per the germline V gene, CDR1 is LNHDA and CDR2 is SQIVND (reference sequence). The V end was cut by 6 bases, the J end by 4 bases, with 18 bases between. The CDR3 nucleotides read TGTGCCAGTAGGTTTATCGACGCTGGCCCCACTGAAGCTTTCTTT. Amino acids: CASRFIDAGPTEAFF. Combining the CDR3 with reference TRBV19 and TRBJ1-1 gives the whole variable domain DGGITQSPKYLFRKEGQNVTLSCEQNLNHDAMYWYRQDPGQGLRLIYYSQIVNDFQKGDIAEGYSVSREKKESFPLTVTSAQKNPTAFYLCASRFIDAGPTEAFFGQGTRLTVV.

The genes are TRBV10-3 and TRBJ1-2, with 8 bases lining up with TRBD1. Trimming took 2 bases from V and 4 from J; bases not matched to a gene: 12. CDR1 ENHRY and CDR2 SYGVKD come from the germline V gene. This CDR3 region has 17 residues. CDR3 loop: CAISETGTGEGTYGYTF. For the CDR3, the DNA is TGTGCCATCAGTGAGACGGGGACAGGAGAGGGGACCTATGGCTACACCTTC.

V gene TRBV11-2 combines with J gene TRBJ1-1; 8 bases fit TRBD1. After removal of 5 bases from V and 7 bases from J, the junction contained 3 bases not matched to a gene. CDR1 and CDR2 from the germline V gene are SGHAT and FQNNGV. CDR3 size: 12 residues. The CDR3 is CASSTDRVEAFF. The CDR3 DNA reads TGTGCCAGCAGCACGGACAGGGTTGAAGCTTTCTTT.

CDR3 residues: CASRDSSSSTDTQYF. The CDR3 DNA follows: TGTGCCAGCAGGGACAGTTCTTCTAGCACAGATACGCAGTATTTT. V usage is TRBV6-6 and J usage is TRBJ2-3, with D possibly being TRBD1 (6 bases). Germline CDR1 and CDR2: MNHNY and SVGAGI (reference sequence). This CDR3 is 15 amino acids long. V was trimmed by 6 bases and J by 0 bases, leaving 13 bases between them.

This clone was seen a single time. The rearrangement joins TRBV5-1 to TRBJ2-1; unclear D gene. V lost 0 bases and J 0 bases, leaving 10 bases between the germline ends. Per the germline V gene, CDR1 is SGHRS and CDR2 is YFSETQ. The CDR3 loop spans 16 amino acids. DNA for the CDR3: TGCGCCAGCAGCTTGGTCAGTAGCAACTCCTACAATGAGCAGTTCTTC. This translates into CASSLVSSNSYNEQFF. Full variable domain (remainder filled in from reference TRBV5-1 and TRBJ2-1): KAGVTQTPRYLIKTRGQQVTLSCSPISGHRSVSWYQQTPGQGLQFLFEYFSETQRNKGNFPGRFSGRQFSNSRSEMNVSTLELGDSALYLCASSLVSSNSYNEQFFGPGTRLTVL.

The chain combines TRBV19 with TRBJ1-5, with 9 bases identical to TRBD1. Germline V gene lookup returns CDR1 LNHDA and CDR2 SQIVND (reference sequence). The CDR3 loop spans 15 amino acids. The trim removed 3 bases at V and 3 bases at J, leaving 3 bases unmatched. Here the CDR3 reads CASSIRDRDNQPQHF. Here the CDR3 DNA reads TGTGCCAGTAGTATCCGGGACAGGGACAATCAGCCCCAGCATTTT.

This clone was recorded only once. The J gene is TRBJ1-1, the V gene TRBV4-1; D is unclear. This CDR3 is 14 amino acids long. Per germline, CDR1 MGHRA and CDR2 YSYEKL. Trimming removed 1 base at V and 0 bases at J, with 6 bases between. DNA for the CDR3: TGCGCCAGCAGCCAAGGTTTTTTGAACACTGAAGCTTTCTTT. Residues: CASSQGFLNTEAFF.

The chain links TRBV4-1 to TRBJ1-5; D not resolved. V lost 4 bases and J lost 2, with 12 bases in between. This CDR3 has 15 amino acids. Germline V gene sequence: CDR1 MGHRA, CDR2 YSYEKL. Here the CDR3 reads CASSREPQGNQPQHF. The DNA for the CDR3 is TGCGCCAGCAGCCGAGAACCCCAGGGCAATCAGCCCCAGCATTTT.

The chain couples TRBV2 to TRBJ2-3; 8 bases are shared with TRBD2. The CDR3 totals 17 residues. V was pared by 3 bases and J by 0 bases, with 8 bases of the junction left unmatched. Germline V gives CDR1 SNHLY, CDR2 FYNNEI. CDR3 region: CASSDLSSGPSTDTQYF. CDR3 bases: TGTGCCAGCAGTGATCTGTCTAGCGGGCCTAGCACAGATACGCAGTATTTT.

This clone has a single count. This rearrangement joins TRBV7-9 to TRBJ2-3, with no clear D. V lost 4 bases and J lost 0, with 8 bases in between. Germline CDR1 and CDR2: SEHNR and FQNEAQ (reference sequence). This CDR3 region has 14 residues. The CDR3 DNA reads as TGTGCCAGCAGCTCTCGACAAAGCACAGATACGCAGTATTTT. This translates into CASSSRQSTDTQYF.

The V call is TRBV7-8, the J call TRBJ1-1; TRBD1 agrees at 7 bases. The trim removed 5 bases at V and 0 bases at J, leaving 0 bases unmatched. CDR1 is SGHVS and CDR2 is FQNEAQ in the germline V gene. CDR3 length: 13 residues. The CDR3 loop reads CASSQGVNTEAFF. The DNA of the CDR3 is TGTGCCAGCAGCCAGGGGGTGAACACTGAAGCTTTCTTT.

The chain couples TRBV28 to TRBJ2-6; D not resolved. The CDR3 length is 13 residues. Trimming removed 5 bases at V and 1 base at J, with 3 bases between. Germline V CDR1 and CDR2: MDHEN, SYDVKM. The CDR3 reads CASSNSGANVLTF. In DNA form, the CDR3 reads TGTGCCAGCAGTAATTCTGGGGCCAACGTCCTGACTTTC.

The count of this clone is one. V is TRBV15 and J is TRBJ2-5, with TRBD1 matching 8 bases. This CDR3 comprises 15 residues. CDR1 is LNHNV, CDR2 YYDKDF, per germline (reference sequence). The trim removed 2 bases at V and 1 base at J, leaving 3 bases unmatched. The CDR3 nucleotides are TGTGCCACCAGCAGACGAACAGGGGGCCAAGAGACCCAGTACTTC. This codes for CATSRRTGGQETQYF.

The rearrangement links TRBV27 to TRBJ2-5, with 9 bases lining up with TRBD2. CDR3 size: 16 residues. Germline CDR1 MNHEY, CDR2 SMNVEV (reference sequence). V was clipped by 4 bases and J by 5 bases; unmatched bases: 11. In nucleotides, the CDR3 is TGTGCCAGCAGTTCCTGGCGTAGCGGGGGTCGGGAGACCCAGTACTTC. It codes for CASSSWRSGGRETQYF.